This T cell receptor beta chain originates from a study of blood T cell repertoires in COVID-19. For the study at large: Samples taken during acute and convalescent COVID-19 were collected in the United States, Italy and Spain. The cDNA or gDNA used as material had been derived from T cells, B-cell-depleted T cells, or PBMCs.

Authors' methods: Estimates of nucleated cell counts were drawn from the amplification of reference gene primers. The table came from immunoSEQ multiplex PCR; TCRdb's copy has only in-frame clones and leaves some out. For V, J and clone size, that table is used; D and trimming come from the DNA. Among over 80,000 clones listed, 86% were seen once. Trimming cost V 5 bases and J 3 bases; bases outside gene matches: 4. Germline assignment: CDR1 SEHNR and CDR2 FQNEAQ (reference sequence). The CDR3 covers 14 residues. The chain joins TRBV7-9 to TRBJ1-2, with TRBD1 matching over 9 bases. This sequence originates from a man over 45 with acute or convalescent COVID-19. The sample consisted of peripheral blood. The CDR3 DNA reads TGTGCCAGCAGCCGACAGGGGGATGACTATGGCTACACCTTC. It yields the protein CASSRQGDDYGYTF.